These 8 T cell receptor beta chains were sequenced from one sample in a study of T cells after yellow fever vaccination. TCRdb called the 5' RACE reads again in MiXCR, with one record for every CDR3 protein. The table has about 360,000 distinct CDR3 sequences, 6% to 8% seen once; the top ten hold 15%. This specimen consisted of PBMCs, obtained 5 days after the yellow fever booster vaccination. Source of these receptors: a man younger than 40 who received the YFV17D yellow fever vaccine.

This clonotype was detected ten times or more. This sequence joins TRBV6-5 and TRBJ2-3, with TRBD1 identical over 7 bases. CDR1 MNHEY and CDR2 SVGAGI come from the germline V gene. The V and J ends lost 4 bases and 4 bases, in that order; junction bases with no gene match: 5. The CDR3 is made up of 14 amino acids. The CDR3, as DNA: TGTGCCAGCAGTTTGGGACAGATTGCAGATACGCAGTATTTT. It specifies CASSLGQIADTQYF.

This CDR3 is CASSTAVSEQYF. In DNA, the CDR3 is TGTGCCAGCAGCACCGCCGTCTCCGAGCAGTACTTC. This chain connects TRBV12-3 or TRBV12-4 to TRBJ2-7; no clear D gene. V lost 6 bases to trimming and J lost 6 bases, with 12 bases between them. The length of the CDR3 is 12 residues.

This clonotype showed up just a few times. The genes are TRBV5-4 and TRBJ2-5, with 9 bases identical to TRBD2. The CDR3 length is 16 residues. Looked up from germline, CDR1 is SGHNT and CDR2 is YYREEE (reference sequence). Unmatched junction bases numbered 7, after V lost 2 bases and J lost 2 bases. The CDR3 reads CASSLMIAGVQETQYF. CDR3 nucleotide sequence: TGTGCCAGCAGCTTAATGATAGCGGGAGTACAAGAGACCCAGTACTTC.

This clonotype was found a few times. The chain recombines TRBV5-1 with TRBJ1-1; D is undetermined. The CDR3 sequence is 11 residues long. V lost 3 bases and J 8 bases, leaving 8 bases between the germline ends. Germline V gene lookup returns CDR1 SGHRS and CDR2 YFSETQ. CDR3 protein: CASSSPNEAFF. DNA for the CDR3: TGCGCCAGCAGCTCTCCTAACGAAGCTTTCTTT.

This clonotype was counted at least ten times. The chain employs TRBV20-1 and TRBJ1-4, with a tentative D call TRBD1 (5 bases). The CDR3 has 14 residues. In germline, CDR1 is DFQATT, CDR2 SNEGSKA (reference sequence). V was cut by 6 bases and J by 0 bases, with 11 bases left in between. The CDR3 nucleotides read TGCAGTGCCCGCCCAGGGTCAACTAATGAAAAACTGTTTTTT. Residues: CSARPGSTNEKLFF.

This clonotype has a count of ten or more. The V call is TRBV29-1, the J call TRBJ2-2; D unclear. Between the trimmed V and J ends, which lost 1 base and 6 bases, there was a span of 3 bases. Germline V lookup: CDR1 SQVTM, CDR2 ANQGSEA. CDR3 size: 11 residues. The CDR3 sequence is CSVEGPGELFF. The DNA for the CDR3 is TGCAGCGTTGAAGGTCCCGGGGAGCTGTTTTTT.

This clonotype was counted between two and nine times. CDR3 nucleotide sequence: TGTGCCAGCAGCCAAGCGGGACTCCTTAAGAACAATGAGCAGTTCTTC. Its protein product is CASSQAGLLKNNEQFF. The V gene is TRBV14, the J gene TRBJ2-1; TRBD2 is a possible D gene (6 bases). Trimming pared 1 base from V and 5 bases from J, leaving 15 bases between. The CDR3 consists of 16 residues. Germline lookup yields CDR1 SGHDN and CDR2 FVKESK.

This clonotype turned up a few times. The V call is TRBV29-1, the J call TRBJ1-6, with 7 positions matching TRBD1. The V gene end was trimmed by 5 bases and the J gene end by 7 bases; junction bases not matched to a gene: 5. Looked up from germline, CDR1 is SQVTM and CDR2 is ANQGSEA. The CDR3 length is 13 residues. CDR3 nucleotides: TGCAGCGTTCGAGAACAGGGGAATTCACCCCTCCACTTT. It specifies CSVREQGNSPLHF. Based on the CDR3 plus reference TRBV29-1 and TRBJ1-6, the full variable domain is SAVISQKPSRDICQRGTSLTIQCQVDSQVTMMFWYRQQPGQSLTLIATANQGSEATYESGFVIDKFPISRPNLTFSTLTVSNMSPEDSSIYLCSVREQGNSPLHFGNGTRLTVT.